The T cell receptor beta chain described here comes from a study of blood T cells in healthy people across ages. Primers used in a second PCR of about 7 to 11 cycles were a sample-barcoded 5' primer and a J-beta primer mix. Using its own MiXCR run on the 5' RACE reads, TCRdb lists one record per CDR3 protein. The sample lists over 300,000 distinct CDR3 sequences, approximately 47% occurring once. In germline, CDR1 is LNHNV, CDR2 YYDKDF (reference sequence). This CDR3 comprises 17 residues. J was trimmed by 0 bases and V by 2 bases; bases with no gene match: 6. The gene calls are TRBV15 and TRBJ2-4, with 8 bases fitting TRBD1. Input material: blood. The TCR was taken from a man aged 55 to 70 in good health. CDR3 bases: TGTGCCACCAGCAGACAGGGGACAGGAATAGCCAAAAACATTCAGTACTTC. Amino acid sequence: CATSRQGTGIAKNIQYF.